The clone carrying this TCR beta chain occurred a few times. Its antigen is currently unknown. The source of the sample is a study of T cell repertoires in cytomegalovirus infection. Across the study: It was the public TCR beta signatures that indicated both CMV infection and matching HLA type. Study-wide points: Dominant in the ex vivo response were TCR beta clonotypes restricted by HLA-C and specific for CMV. Adding up the frequency of public TCR beta families identified people who carried CMV plus the relevant HLA.

Germline V lookup: CDR1 SGHDN, CDR2 FVKESK. The CDR3 totals 14 residues. V was trimmed by 4 bases and J by 10 bases, leaving 14 bases between them. TCRdb called the reads again in MiXCR, with one record for every CDR3 protein. The table records approximately 630,000 distinct CDR3 sequences, 24% of them present only once. This receptor was taken from a human donor in good health (CMV status not recorded). Some clones in this sample may be carry-over from other donors' samples. Sequencing input: CD8+ T cells from PBMCs. V gene TRBV14 combines with J gene TRBJ1-6, with D possibly being TRBD1 (5 bases). The CDR3 bases are TGTGCCAGCAGCCGAAGAACAGGAGCCTCACCCCTCCACTTT. Translation gives CASSRRTGASPLHF.